A single sample gave rise to the 32 T cell receptor beta chains below, sequenced in a study of control samples from healthy donors and cancer patients. The repertoire was sequenced with immunoSEQ multiplex PCR; TCRdb's copy has only in-frame clones and lacks some. Of over 80,000 clones in the sample, around three quarters were seen once. Material: blood. The receptors originated from a woman aged 25 to 39 in good health.

V is TRBV29-1 and J is TRBJ2-3; D possibly corresponds to TRBD2 (5 bases). Germline V lookup: CDR1 SQVTM, CDR2 ANQGSEA. Trimming pared 8 bases from V and 6 bases from J, leaving 24 bases between. The CDR3 extends over 15 amino acids. The CDR3 is CSSTFIRGSSDTQYF. In nucleotides, the CDR3 is TGCAGCTCCACCTTCATCCGGGGTTCCTCCGATACGCAGTATTTT.

This chain connects TRBV6-6 to TRBJ2-7, with 8 bases lining up with TRBD1. The germline V gene has CDR1 MNHNY and CDR2 SVGAGI (reference sequence). Unmatched junction bases numbered 7, after V lost 6 bases and J lost 0 bases. This CDR3 spans 15 amino acids. This CDR3 reads CASRGGQGSSYEQYF. The CDR3, as DNA: TGTGCCAGCAGGGGCGGACAGGGAAGCTCCTACGAGCAGTACTTC.

This chain connects TRBV29-1 to TRBJ2-3; D possibly corresponds to TRBD2 (5 bases). Trimming removed 7 bases at V and 4 bases at J, with 12 bases between. CDR3 size: 12 residues. Germline-derived CDR1 and CDR2 are SQVTM and ANQGSEA. CDR3 sequence reads: CSASGRADTQYF. The CDR3 region has the DNA TGCAGCGCAAGCGGACGTGCAGATACGCAGTATTTT.

Here the CDR3 reads CASSPDRGYGQPQHF. The CDR3 bases are TGTGCCAGCTCACCTGACAGGGGGTACGGGCAGCCCCAGCATTTT. The gene calls are TRBV18 and TRBJ1-5, with TRBD1 matching 9 bases. This CDR3 spans 15 amino acids. Germline CDR1 and CDR2: KGHSH and LQKENI. V trimming: 3 bases; J trimming: 7 bases; junction bases outside the gene matches: 7.

The chain combines TRBV7-3 with TRBJ2-3; D remains unclear. The germline V and J ends were trimmed by 5 bases and 6 bases, with 12 bases remaining between them. Per germline, CDR1 SGHTA and CDR2 FQGTGA. The CDR3 sequence is 13 residues long. The CDR3 DNA sequence: TGTGCCAGCAGCGTCGACCGCAAGGATACGCAGTATTTT. Amino acids: CASSVDRKDTQYF.

This clone was seen only a few times. The rearrangement joins TRBV5-8 to TRBJ1-1, with 9 bases aligning to TRBD1. The CDR3 has 13 amino acids. Germline CDR1 and CDR2: SGHTS and YDEGEE. V gave up 4 bases and J gave up 6 bases; unmatched junction bases: 4. CDR3 DNA: TGTGCCAGCAGCAGGACAGGGGTGTCTGAAGCTTTCTTT. Its protein is CASSRTGVSEAFF.

This chain uses TRBV6-1 with TRBJ1-1; no reliable D call. CDR3 length equals 14 residues. V shed 1 base and J shed 0 bases, with 6 bases lying between them. CDR1 MNHNS and CDR2 SASEGT come from the germline V gene. Here the CDR3 DNA reads TGTGCCAGCAGTGAAGGGGGAATGAACACTGAAGCTTTCTTT. The encoded protein is CASSEGGMNTEAFF.

The chain has TRBV25-1 and TRBJ1-3; D uncertain. Trimming left V 5 bases short and J 2 bases short, with 4 bases between. The CDR3 consists of 12 residues. Per germline, CDR1 MGHDK and CDR2 SYGVNS. DNA of the CDR3: TGTGCCAGCAGTTCGCCTGGAAACACCATATATTTT. It translates to CASSSPGNTIYF.

A single count supports this clone. The chain joins TRBV10-3 to TRBJ1-2, with 7 bases lining up with TRBD1. The CDR3 consists of 12 residues. The V and J ends lost 5 bases and 8 bases, in that order; junction bases with no gene match: 5. Germline V gene data show CDR1 as ENHRY and CDR2 as SYGVKD. The CDR3 nucleotides read TGTGCCATCAGTTATACAGGGGACGGCTACACCTTC. Protein: CAISYTGDGYTF.

Details on this clone: In the same sample, other DNA sequences code for this CDR3. The rearrangement uses TRBV10-1 and TRBJ2-2; D call uncertain. V was clipped by 2 bases and J by 3 bases, with 7 bases between them. The length of the CDR3 is 14 residues. Germline CDR1 reads WNHNN; CDR2 reads SYGVQD (reference sequence). As DNA, the CDR3 is TGCGCCAGCAGTGAGCGGCCAGACACCGGGGAGCTGTTTTTT. Its protein product is CASSERPDTGELFF.

This chain connects TRBV19 to TRBJ1-5; the match to TRBD1 covers 7 bases. Trimming at V came to 7 bases and at J to 4 bases, leaving 10 bases not matched to a gene. There are 15 residues in the CDR3. Germline CDR1 is LNHDA and CDR2 is SQIVND (reference sequence). The CDR3 nucleotides read TGTGCCAGTACCACCAAGGGACAGACTAATCAGCCCCAGCATTTT. It encodes CASTTKGQTNQPQHF.

The chain employs TRBV11-1 and TRBJ2-7; D call uncertain. CDR3 length equals 12 residues. The V and J ends lost 5 bases and 0 bases respectively, with 5 bases between them. Germline CDR1 and CDR2: SGHAT and FQDESV (reference sequence). This CDR3 is CASSEPSYEQYF. The CDR3 nucleotides are TGTGCCAGCAGCGAGCCCTCCTACGAGCAGTACTTC.

The chain uses TRBV7-2 and TRBJ1-2; 7 bases agree with TRBD1. Trimming took 5 bases from V and 4 from J; bases not matched to a gene: 13. CDR1 SGHTA and CDR2 FQGNSA come from the germline V gene. There are 16 residues in the CDR3. CDR3 DNA sequence: TGTGCCAGCAGCCCGAGTCGACAGGGCGCAATCTATGGCTACACCTTC. This gives the protein CASSPSRQGAIYGYTF.

This chain connects TRBV12-5 to TRBJ1-3; TRBD1 matches 8 bases. Per the germline V gene, CDR1 is LGHNT and CDR2 is FRNRAP. This CDR3 is 17 amino acids long. Trimming removed 1 base from V and 0 bases from J; junction bases left unmatched: 5. The CDR3 sequence is CASGLGRGLPSGNTIYF. In DNA, the CDR3 is TGTGCTAGTGGTTTGGGCAGGGGGCTGCCCTCTGGAAACACCATATATTTT.

The genes are TRBV30 and TRBJ1-1, with D perhaps matching TRBD1 (5 bases). The V and J ends lost 3 bases and 2 bases respectively, with 19 bases between them. The germline gives CDR1 GTSNPN, CDR2 SVGIG (reference sequence). This CDR3 is 16 amino acids long. In nucleotides, the CDR3 is TGTGCCTGGAGGGCAAGGCTAGCGGGGGACAACACTGAAGCTTTCTTT. Residues: CAWRARLAGDNTEAFF.

The chain recombines TRBV27 with TRBJ1-2; D uncertain. Trimming removed 7 bases at V and 4 bases at J, with 16 bases between. The CDR3 has 14 amino acids. CDR1 is MNHEY, CDR2 SMNVEV, per germline (reference sequence). CDR3 DNA: TGTGCCAGCACCCCGCAGGCTTCATTCTATGGCTACACCTTC. The encoded protein is CASTPQASFYGYTF.

CDR3 amino acids: CASIATVSYNEQFF. In DNA, the CDR3 is TGTGCCAGCATCGCAACAGTCTCCTACAATGAGCAGTTCTTC. V is TRBV2 and J is TRBJ2-1; no definite D call. Deletions cut 7 bases from V and 0 bases from J, with 10 bases between. This CDR3 contains 14 residues. The germline V gene has CDR1 SNHLY and CDR2 FYNNEI.

The chain has TRBV30 and TRBJ2-7; D is undetermined. This CDR3 is built from 12 residues. CDR1 and CDR2 (germline): GTSNPN, SVGIG (reference sequence). V was clipped by 4 bases and J by 3 bases, with 10 bases between them. CDR3 coding DNA: TGTGCCTGGATTCGGGCTGGCTACGAGCAGTACTTC. It yields the protein CAWIRAGYEQYF.

This clone was detected only once. The chain is built from TRBV6-2 or TRBV6-3 and TRBJ2-3, with 8 positions matching TRBD2. The junction had 6 bases not matched to a gene; V was cut back by 5 bases and J by 2 bases. The CDR3 spans 15 residues. Germline CDR1 MNHEY, CDR2 SVGEGT. The CDR3 protein is CASSHPGGVTDTQYF. The DNA of the CDR3 is TGTGCCAGCAGTCACCCGGGGGGGGTCACAGATACGCAGTATTTT.

The rearrangement joins TRBV24-1 to TRBJ2-7; TRBD1 aligns across 9 bases. The V gene's germline CDR1 is KGHDR and CDR2 SFDVKD. With 4 bases clipped from V and 3 bases from J, the junction kept 3 bases outside the gene matches. This CDR3 has 14 amino acids. The CDR3 loop is CATSDWDRDYEQYF. CDR3 bases: TGTGCCACCAGTGACTGGGACAGGGACTACGAGCAGTACTTC.

The chain combines TRBV11-2 with TRBJ2-7, with TRBD1 as a possible D gene (6 bases). Deletions cut 2 bases from V and 9 bases from J, with 17 bases between. The length of the CDR3 is 14 residues. Germline V gene sequence: CDR1 SGHAT, CDR2 FQNNGV. For the CDR3, the DNA is TGTGCCAGCAGCTTAACAGATACAGGGTTTGGGCAGTACTTC. The encoded protein is CASSLTDTGFGQYF. Looking up the rest from reference TRBV11-2 and TRBJ2-7 gives the full variable domain: EAGVAQSPRYKIIEKRQSVAFWCNPISGHATLYWYQQILGQGPKLLIQFQNNGVVDDSQLPKDRFSAERLKGVDSTLKIQPAKLEDSAVYLCASSLTDTGFGQYFGPGTRLTVT.

The chain employs TRBV15 and TRBJ2-5; tentative D call: TRBD2 (5 bases). The CDR3 spans 15 residues. Between the trimmed V and J ends, which lost 7 bases and 1 base, there was a span of 16 bases. CDR1 is LNHNV and CDR2 is YYDKDF in the germline V gene (reference sequence). CDR3 DNA: TGTGCCACCAAAACGGGATCACTGCGCCAAGAGACCCAGTACTTC. It specifies CATKTGSLRQETQYF.

The chain uses TRBV5-1 and TRBJ1-1, with D uncertain. V dropped 0 bases and J dropped 8 bases, with 8 bases sitting between them. The CDR3 totals 12 residues. From germline, CDR1 is SGHRS and CDR2 YFSETQ. The CDR3 nucleotides are TGCGCCAGCAGCTTGGCGGGCAGGGAAGCTTTCTTT. Protein: CASSLAGREAFF.

The chain carries TRBV5-8 and TRBJ2-3, with a possible D match to TRBD1 (6 bases). CDR3 length: 15 residues. V was clipped by 0 bases and J by 2 bases, with 10 bases between them. The germline V gene encodes CDR1 SGHTS and CDR2 YDEGEE. The CDR3 sequence: CASSLEAGDTDTQYF. The CDR3 nucleotides read TGTGCCAGCAGCTTGGAGGCAGGGGACACAGATACGCAGTATTTT. The entire variable domain, with the rest obtained from reference TRBV5-8 and TRBJ2-3, is as follows: EAGVTQSPTHLIKTRGQQATLRCSPISGHTSVYWYQQALGLGLQFLLWYDEGEERNRGNFPPRFSGRQFPNYSSELNVNALELEDSALYLCASSLEAGDTDTQYFGPGTRLTVL.

Regarding this clone: The same CDR3 also results from other DNA sequences found in this sample. V usage is TRBV27 and J usage is TRBJ1-1; D possibly corresponds to TRBD1 (5 bases). The V end was cut by 0 bases, the J end by 0 bases, with 8 bases between. Germline values: CDR1 MNHEY, CDR2 SMNVEV (reference sequence). This CDR3 is built from 15 residues. The CDR3 DNA follows: TGTGCCAGCAGTTTATCAGCAGGGATGAACACTGAAGCTTTCTTT. Its protein is CASSLSAGMNTEAFF.

The J gene is TRBJ1-1, the V gene TRBV10-3; no firm D call. V lost 6 bases, J lost 0 bases, and 11 bases lay in between. CDR3 length: 14 residues. Germline V gene lookup returns CDR1 ENHRY and CDR2 SYGVKD. The CDR3 region is CAISPSQMNTEAFF. CDR3 sequence (DNA): TGTGCCATCAGCCCGTCTCAGATGAACACTGAAGCTTTCTTT.

The chain recombines TRBV12-3 or TRBV12-4 with TRBJ2-7, with a tentative D call TRBD1 (6 bases). V gave up 5 bases and J gave up 3 bases, with 11 bases separating them. The CDR3 contains 13 residues. CDR3 bases: TGTGCCAGCAGTCGAGGGGGTAGCTACGAGCAGTACTTC. It yields the protein CASSRGGSYEQYF.

The genes are TRBV7-2 and TRBJ2-5; D call uncertain. CDR1 and CDR2 (germline): SGHTA, FQGNSA. V lost 5 bases to trimming and J lost 2 bases, with 15 bases between them. The CDR3 has 15 amino acids. CDR3 loop: CASSAGPAVQETQYF. The CDR3 DNA follows: TGTGCCAGCAGCGCCGGCCCGGCAGTACAAGAGACCCAGTACTTC. Complete variable domain (other parts from reference TRBV7-2 and TRBJ2-5): GAGVSQSPSNKVTEKGKDVELRCDPISGHTALYWYRQSLGQGLEFLIYFQGNSAPDKSGLPSDRFSAERTGGSVSTLTIQRTQQEDSAVYLCASSAGPAVQETQYFGPGTRLLVL.

This sequence joins TRBV10-1 and TRBJ1-1; D is undetermined. Germline V gene lookup returns CDR1 WNHNN and CDR2 SYGVQD (reference sequence). Trimming removed 4 bases from V and 1 base from J, with 10 bases in between. The CDR3 is made up of 14 amino acids. CDR3 coding DNA: TGCGCCAGCAGTGCGGGCGCGGCGAACACTGAAGCTTTCTTT. The encoded protein is CASSAGAANTEAFF.

The chain links TRBV5-4 to TRBJ1-2, with D maybe TRBD1 (5 bases). The CDR3 has 13 residues. V was pared by 0 bases and J by 7 bases, with 10 bases between. Germline values: CDR1 SGHNT, CDR2 YYREEE (reference sequence). CDR3 residues: CASSLERGLGYTF. The CDR3 nucleotides read TGTGCCAGCAGCTTGGAGAGGGGACTTGGCTACACCTTC.

Comments on this clone: The junction shows a germline mismatch at one end, possibly a read error. The rearrangement uses TRBV10-3 and TRBJ1-1; the match to TRBD1 covers 7 bases. This CDR3 has 12 residues. Germline-derived CDR1 and CDR2 are ENHRY and SYGVKD. Here the CDR3 reads CAISESRTGGLF. DNA of the CDR3: TGTGCCATCAGTGAGTCGAGGACAGGAGGTCTCTTT.

With respect to this clone: At one boundary the junction diverges from the germline segment, which might be a read error. This chain uses TRBV7-7 with TRBJ2-5; TRBD2 matches 8 bases. Germline-derived CDR1 and CDR2 are SSHAT and FNYEAQ (reference sequence). CDR3 length: 17 residues. This chain's CDR3 is CASTKLTGGPGRETQYF. CDR3 sequence (DNA): TGTGCTAGCACCAAACTAACGGGGGGGCCCGGGAGAGAGACCCAGTACTTC.